This T cell receptor (beta chain) originates from a study of vaccination and CD4 T cells after COVID-19. Oncomine TCR Beta short-read sequencing was applied to DNA from cultured CD4+ T cells. TCRdb passed the PCR reads through MiXCR, listing each CDR3 protein once. Among tens of thousands of distinct CDR3 sequences listed, under 70% were seen once. On this clonotype itself: What it binds is not known.

J lost 7 bases, V lost 2 bases, and 9 bases had no gene match. The CDR3 length is 16 residues. Germline V gene lookup returns CDR1 MNHNS and CDR2 SASEGT. As for treatment: approximately 10-day PBMC culture with coronavirus spike peptide pools or control peptides (ViraFEST assay). The chain is built from TRBV6-1 and TRBJ1-5, with 9 bases lining up with TRBD1. This clonotype was sampled from a human donor who had recovered from COVID-19. The sequencing input was CD4+ T cells from blood, cultured in vitro. The CDR3 loop reads CASSERSGQGQQPQHF. The CDR3 nucleotides are TGTGCCAGCAGTGAAAGATCGGGACAGGGTCAACAGCCCCAGCATTTT.